Sequencing of this T cell receptor beta chain was carried out in a study of T cells after yellow fever vaccination. Overall study: In the case of low-cell-number fractions, SMART-Seq v4 Ultra Low Input was used for preparation.

This clonotype was counted only a few times. Its matching antigen is unknown. Trimming removed 0 bases from V and 9 bases from J, with 9 bases in between. The CDR3 has 13 amino acids. The germline V gene has CDR1 SGHKS and CDR2 YYEKEE (reference sequence). Whole-study findings and limits: Detected again after the booster were most primary-vaccination clones, at about 96% CD4 and 80% to 90% CD8. The CD4 and CD8 compartments had a small share of their clonotypes in common.

UMIs were added to TCR cDNA along with a universal primer site when it was made by 5'RACE template switching. TCRdb re-derived calls from the 5' RACE reads in MiXCR, one entry per CDR3 protein. In the table there are a few hundred thousand distinct CDR3 sequences, about 6% of which are singletons. Sequenced here: PBMCs, sampled 5 days after the yellow fever booster vaccination. The TCR sequence derives from a man aged 25-45 years who received the YFV17D yellow fever vaccine. The chain carries TRBV5-5 and TRBJ2-2, with no clear D. The CDR3 DNA reads as TGTGCCAGCAGCTTGGGACAACCTAGGGAGCTGTTTTTT. This sequence encodes CASSLGQPRELFF.